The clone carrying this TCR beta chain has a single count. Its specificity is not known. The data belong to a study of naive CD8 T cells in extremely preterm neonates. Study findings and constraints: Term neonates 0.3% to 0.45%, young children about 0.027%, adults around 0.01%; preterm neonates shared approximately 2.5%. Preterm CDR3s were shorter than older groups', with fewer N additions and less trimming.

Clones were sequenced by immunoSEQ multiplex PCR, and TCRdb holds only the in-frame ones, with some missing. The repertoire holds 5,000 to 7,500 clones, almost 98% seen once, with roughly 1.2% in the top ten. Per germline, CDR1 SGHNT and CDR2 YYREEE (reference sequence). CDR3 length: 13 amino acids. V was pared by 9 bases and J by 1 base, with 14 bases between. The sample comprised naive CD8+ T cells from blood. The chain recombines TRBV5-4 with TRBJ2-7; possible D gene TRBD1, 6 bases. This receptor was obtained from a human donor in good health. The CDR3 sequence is CATRGTPSYEQYF. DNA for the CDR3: TGTGCCACGAGGGGGACACCATCCTACGAGCAGTACTTC.